This TCR beta chain was recovered during a study of cytomegalovirus exposure and HLA in healthy donors. Whole-study findings and limits: Most of the CMV-associated TCR beta chains (in a later analysis) appeared to be HLA-restricted. Most TCR sequences showed up rarely, but some public TCRs showed up in many donors. As immune exposure information, only CMV serostatus was available.

Primers for the PCR totalled 60 Vbeta and 13 Jbeta. The table came from immunoSEQ multiplex PCR; TCRdb's copy has only in-frame clones and leaves some out. Its table records roughly 34,000 clones. The V end was cut by 7 bases, the J end by 6 bases, with 11 bases between. The CDR3 is 12 amino acids. CDR1 and CDR2 (germline): SGHRS, YFSETQ. A word on this clone: Its target is unknown.

The V and J genes are TRBV5-1 and TRBJ2-1, with TRBD1 as a possible D gene (6 bases). The clonotype was recovered from a middle-aged man in good health and CMV-seronegative. Sample: PBMCs. The CDR3 sequence: CASSSQGNEQFF. The CDR3 DNA sequence: TGCGCCAGCTCCTCACAGGGCAATGAGCAGTTCTTC.